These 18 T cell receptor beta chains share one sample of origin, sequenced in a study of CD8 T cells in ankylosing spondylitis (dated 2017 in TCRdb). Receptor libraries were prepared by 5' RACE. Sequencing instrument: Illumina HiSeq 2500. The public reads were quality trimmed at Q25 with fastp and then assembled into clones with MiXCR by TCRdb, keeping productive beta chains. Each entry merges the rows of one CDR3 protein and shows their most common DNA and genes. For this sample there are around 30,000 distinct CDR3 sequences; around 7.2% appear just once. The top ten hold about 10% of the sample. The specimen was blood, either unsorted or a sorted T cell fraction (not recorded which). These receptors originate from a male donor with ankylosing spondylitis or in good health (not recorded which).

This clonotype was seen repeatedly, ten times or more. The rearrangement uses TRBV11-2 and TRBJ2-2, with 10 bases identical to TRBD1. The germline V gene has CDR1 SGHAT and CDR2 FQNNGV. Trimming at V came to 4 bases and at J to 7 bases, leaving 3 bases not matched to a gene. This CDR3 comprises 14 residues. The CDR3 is CASSSGTGVGELFF. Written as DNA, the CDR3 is TGTGCCAGCAGCTCGGGGACAGGGGTCGGGGAGCTGTTTTTT.

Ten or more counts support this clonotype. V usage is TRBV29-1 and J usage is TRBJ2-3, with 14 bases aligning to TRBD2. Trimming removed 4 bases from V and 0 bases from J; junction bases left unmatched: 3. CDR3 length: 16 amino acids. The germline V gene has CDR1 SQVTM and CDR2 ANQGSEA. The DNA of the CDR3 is TGCAGCGTTGGAGGGACTAGCGGGAGAAGCACAGATACGCAGTATTTT. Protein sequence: CSVGGTSGRSTDTQYF.

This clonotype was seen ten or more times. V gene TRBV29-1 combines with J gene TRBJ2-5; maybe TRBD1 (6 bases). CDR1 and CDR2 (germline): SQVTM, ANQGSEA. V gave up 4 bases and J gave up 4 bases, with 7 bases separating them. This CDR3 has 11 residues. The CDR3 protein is CSVGRGETQYF. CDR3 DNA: TGCAGCGTTGGCAGGGGAGAGACCCAGTACTTC.

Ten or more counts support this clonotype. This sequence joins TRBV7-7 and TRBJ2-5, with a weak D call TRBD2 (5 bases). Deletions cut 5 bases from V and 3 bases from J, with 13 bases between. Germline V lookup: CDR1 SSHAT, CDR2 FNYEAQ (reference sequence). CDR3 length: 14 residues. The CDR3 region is CASSLGGPKETQYF. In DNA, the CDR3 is TGTGCCAGCAGCCTAGGAGGTCCCAAAGAGACCCAGTACTTC.

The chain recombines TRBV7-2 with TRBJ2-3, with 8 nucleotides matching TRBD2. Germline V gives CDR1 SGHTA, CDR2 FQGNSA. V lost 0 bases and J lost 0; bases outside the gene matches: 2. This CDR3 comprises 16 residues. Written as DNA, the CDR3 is TGTGCCAGCAGCTTAGCGCCTAGCGGGAGCACAGATACGCAGTATTTT. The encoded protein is CASSLAPSGSTDTQYF. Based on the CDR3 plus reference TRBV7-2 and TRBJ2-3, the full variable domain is GAGVSQSPSNKVTEKGKDVELRCDPISGHTALYWYRQSLGQGLEFLIYFQGNSAPDKSGLPSDRFSAERTGGSVSTLTIQRTQQEDSAVYLCASSLAPSGSTDTQYFGPGTRLTVL.

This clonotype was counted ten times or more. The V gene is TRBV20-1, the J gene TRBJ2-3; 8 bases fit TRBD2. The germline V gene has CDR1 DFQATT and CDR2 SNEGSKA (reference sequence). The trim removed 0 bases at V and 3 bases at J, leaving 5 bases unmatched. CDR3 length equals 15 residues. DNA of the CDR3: TGCAGTGCTAGAGATGGGACTAGTGCGACAGATACGCAGTATTTT. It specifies CSARDGTSATDTQYF.

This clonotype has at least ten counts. CDR3 residues: CSAGSQVSYEQYF. CDR3 in DNA: TGCAGTGCTGGATCTCAAGTCTCCTACGAGCAGTACTTC. The chain uses TRBV20-1 and TRBJ2-7; D remains ambiguous. The CDR3 is 13 amino acids. Germline V gives CDR1 DFQATT, CDR2 SNEGSKA (reference sequence). The V and J ends lost 5 bases and 0 bases respectively, with 11 bases between them.

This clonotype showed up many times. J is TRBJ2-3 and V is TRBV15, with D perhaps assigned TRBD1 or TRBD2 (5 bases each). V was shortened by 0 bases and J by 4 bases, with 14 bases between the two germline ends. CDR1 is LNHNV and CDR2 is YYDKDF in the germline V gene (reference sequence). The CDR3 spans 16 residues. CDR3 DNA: TGTGCCACCAGCAGAGATCTGGGGGTCGGGGCAGATACGCAGTATTTT. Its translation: CATSRDLGVGADTQYF.

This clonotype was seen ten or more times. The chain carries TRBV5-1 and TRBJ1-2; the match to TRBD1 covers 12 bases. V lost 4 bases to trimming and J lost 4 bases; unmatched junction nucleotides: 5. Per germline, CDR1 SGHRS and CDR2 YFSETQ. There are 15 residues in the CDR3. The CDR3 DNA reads TGCGCCAGCAGCGAGGGGACAGGGGGCGCCTATGGCTACACCTTC. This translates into CASSEGTGGAYGYTF.

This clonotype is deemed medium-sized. Here the CDR3 reads CASSLVVGSYEQYF. CDR3 in DNA: TGTGCCAGCAGTTTAGTTGTCGGCTCCTACGAGCAGTACTTC. The chain couples TRBV28 to TRBJ2-7, with D unresolved. V was shortened by 2 bases and J by 0 bases, with 8 bases between the two germline ends. The CDR3 covers 14 residues. Germline V CDR1 and CDR2: MDHEN, SYDVKM.

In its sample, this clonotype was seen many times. The chain's CDR3 is CASSLRDQLTGELFF. Written as DNA, the CDR3 is TGTGCCAGCAGCTTAAGAGACCAACTCACCGGGGAGCTGTTTTTT. The chain carries TRBV7-2 and TRBJ2-2; D is ambiguous. The V end was cut by 2 bases, the J end by 4 bases, with 11 bases between. Germline CDR1 and CDR2: SGHTA and FQGNSA. The CDR3 length is 15 residues.

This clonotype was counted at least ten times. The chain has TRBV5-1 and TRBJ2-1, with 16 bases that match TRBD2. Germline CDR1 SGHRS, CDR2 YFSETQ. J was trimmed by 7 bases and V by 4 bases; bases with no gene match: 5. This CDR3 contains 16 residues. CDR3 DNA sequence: TGCGCCAGCAGCCTGGGACTAGCGGGAGGGGAAAATGAGCAGTTCTTC. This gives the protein CASSLGLAGGENEQFF.

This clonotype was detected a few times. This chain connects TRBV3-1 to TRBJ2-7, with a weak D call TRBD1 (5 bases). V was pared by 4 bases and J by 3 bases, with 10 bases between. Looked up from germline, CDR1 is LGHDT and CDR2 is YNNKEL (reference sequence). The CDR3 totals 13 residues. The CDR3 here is CASSPGHLYEQYF. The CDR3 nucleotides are TGTGCCAGCAGCCCCGGACACCTCTACGAGCAGTACTTC.

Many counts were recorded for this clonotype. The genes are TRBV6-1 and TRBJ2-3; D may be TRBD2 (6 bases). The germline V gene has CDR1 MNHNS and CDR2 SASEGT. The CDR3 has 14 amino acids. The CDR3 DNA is TGTGCGTCCGAGGGCGGGGCTAGCACAGATACGCAGTATTTT. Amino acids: CASEGGASTDTQYF.

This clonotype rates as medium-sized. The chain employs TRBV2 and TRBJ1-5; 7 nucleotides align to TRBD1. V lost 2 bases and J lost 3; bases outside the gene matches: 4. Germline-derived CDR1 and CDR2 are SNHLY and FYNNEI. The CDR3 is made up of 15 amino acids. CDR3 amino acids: CASSESGGFNQPQHF. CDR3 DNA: TGTGCCAGCAGTGAATCAGGGGGATTCAATCAGCCCCAGCATTTT.

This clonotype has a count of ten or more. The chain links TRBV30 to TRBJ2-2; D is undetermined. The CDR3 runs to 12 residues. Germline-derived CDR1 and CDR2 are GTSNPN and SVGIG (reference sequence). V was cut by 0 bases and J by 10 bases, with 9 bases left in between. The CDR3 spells CAWSVTGTELFF. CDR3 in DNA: TGTGCCTGGAGTGTAACCGGCACGGAGCTGTTTTTT.

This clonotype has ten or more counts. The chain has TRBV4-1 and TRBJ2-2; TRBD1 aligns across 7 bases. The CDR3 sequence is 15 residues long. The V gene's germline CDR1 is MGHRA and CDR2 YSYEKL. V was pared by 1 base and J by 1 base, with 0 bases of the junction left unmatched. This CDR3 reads CASSQAGGNTGELFF. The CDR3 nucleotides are TGCGCCAGCAGCCAAGCAGGGGGGAACACCGGGGAGCTGTTTTTT.

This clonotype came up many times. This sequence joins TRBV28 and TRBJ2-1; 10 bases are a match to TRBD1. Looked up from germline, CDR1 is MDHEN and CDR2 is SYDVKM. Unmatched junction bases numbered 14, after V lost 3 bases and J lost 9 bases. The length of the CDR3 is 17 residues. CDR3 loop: CASSLGRRQGASGEQFF. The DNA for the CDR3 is TGTGCCAGCAGTTTGGGGCGGAGACAGGGGGCTTCCGGTGAGCAGTTCTTC.